These T cell receptor beta chains were read from a single sample in a study of OX40 agonist ivuxolimab in advanced cancers. Assay: immunoSEQ multiplex PCR; the TCRdb copy retains only in-frame clones and omits some. The repertoire consists of about 31,000 clones, with approximately 88% occurring once and the leading ten covering roughly 58%. This material consisted of CD4+ or CD8+ T cells sorted from blood, taken in a trial of the OX40 agonist ivuxolimab. The receptor set was obtained from an adult with an advanced solid tumor such as melanoma, head and neck, liver or kidney cancer. CDR3s include the opening cysteine and the closing phenylalanine or tryptophan. Fields, in order: clone size, J gene, D gene, V gene, CDR3 protein, CDR3 DNA. D genes are given only for firm matches. A row's size may be missing; if present it is once, few, many or a size class.

clone_size: NA; j_call: TRBJ2-7; d_call: TRBD1; v_call: TRBV5-6; cdr3_aa: CASSVGTDRNEQYF; cdr3_nt: TGTGCCAGCAGCGTCGGGACAGATCGAAACGAGCAGTACTTC
clone_size: NA; j_call: TRBJ1-6; d_call: NA; v_call: TRBV19; cdr3_aa: CASSMDRTDPGSPLHF; cdr3_nt: TGTGCCAGTAGTATGGATAGGACCGACCCGGGTTCACCCCTCCACTTT
clone_size: NA; j_call: TRBJ2-7; d_call: NA; v_call: TRBV14; cdr3_aa: CASSQESYEQYF; cdr3_nt: TGTGCCAGCAGCCAAGAATCCTACGAGCAGTACTTC
clone_size: NA; j_call: TRBJ2-5; d_call: NA; v_call: TRBV27; cdr3_aa: CASRGGGETQYF; cdr3_nt: TGTGCCAGCAGGGGGGGAGGAGAGACCCAGTACTTC
clone_size: NA; j_call: TRBJ2-2; d_call: NA; v_call: TRBV7-8; cdr3_aa: CASSVPTYNTGELFF; cdr3_nt: TGTGCCAGCAGCGTCCCCACTTACAACACCGGGGAGCTGTTTTTT
clone_size: NA; j_call: TRBJ1-3; d_call: NA; v_call: TRBV4-3; cdr3_aa: CASSQDSGSGNTIYF; cdr3_nt: TGCGCCAGCAGCCAAGATTCGGGCTCTGGAAACACCATATATTTT
clone_size: NA; j_call: TRBJ2-1; d_call: NA; v_call: TRBV28; cdr3_aa: CASRSETGPSSYNEQFF; cdr3_nt: TGTGCCAGCAGATCTGAAACCGGGCCCAGCTCCTACAATGAGCAGTTCTTC
clone_size: few; j_call: TRBJ2-3; d_call: TRBD2; v_call: TRBV7-3; cdr3_aa: CASSLAGGKTDTQYF; cdr3_nt: TGTGCCAGCAGCTTAGCGGGGGGGAAGACAGATACGCAGTATTTT
clone_size: NA; j_call: TRBJ2-1; d_call: NA; v_call: TRBV10-3; cdr3_aa: CATQGGAIPNEQFF; cdr3_nt: TGTGCCACCCAGGGGGGGGCCATACCCAATGAGCAGTTCTTC
clone_size: NA; j_call: TRBJ1-1; d_call: NA; v_call: TRBV6-6; cdr3_aa: CATRTDGEAFF; cdr3_nt: TGTGCCACACGAACGGATGGTGAAGCTTTCTTT
clone_size: NA; j_call: TRBJ2-7; d_call: NA; v_call: TRBV19; cdr3_aa: CASRPEGFTGNEQYF; cdr3_nt: TGTGCCAGTCGACCAGAGGGCTTCACCGGGAACGAGCAGTACTTC
clone_size: NA; j_call: TRBJ2-7; d_call: NA; v_call: TRBV28; cdr3_aa: CASSFWATKPSYEQYF; cdr3_nt: TGTGCCAGCAGTTTTTGGGCCACCAAGCCTTCCTACGAGCAGTACTTC
clone_size: NA; j_call: TRBJ2-7; d_call: TRBD1; v_call: TRBV28; cdr3_aa: CASSVQGKQGEQYF; cdr3_nt: TGTGCCAGCAGTGTACAGGGGAAGCAAGGCGAGCAGTACTTC
clone_size: NA; j_call: TRBJ2-7; d_call: NA; v_call: TRBV7-2; cdr3_aa: CASSPWMGYEQYF; cdr3_nt: TGTGCCAGCAGCCCCTGGATGGGGTACGAGCAGTACTTC
clone_size: NA; j_call: TRBJ1-6; d_call: NA; v_call: TRBV5-5; cdr3_aa: CASSLYSGSNSPLHF; cdr3_nt: TGTGCCAGCAGCTTGTACTCCGGGTCTAATTCACCCCTCCACTTT
clone_size: NA; j_call: TRBJ1-1; d_call: NA; v_call: TRBV10-3; cdr3_aa: CAISEEGVNTEAFF; cdr3_nt: TGTGCCATCAGTGAGGAGGGGGTGAACACTGAAGCTTTCTTT
clone_size: NA; j_call: TRBJ2-5; d_call: TRBD2; v_call: TRBV10-2; cdr3_aa: CASTGGGQETQYF; cdr3_nt: TGCGCCAGCACTGGCGGGGGGCAAGAGACCCAGTACTTC
clone_size: NA; j_call: TRBJ2-1; d_call: NA; v_call: TRBV4-3; cdr3_aa: CASSQDRTPGDNEQFF; cdr3_nt: TGCGCCAGCAGCCAAGATAGAACGCCAGGGGACAATGAGCAGTTCTTC
clone_size: NA; j_call: TRBJ2-2; d_call: NA; v_call: TRBV4-1; cdr3_aa: CASSQDYGNTGELFF; cdr3_nt: TGCGCCAGCAGCCAAGATTACGGGAACACCGGGGAGCTGTTTTTT
clone_size: NA; j_call: TRBJ2-7; d_call: NA; v_call: TRBV19; cdr3_aa: CASSITSIGSYEQYF; cdr3_nt: TGTGCCAGTAGTATAACTTCGATTGGAAGCTACGAGCAGTACTTC
clone_size: once; j_call: TRBJ1-5; d_call: TRBD1; v_call: TRBV28; cdr3_aa: CASSSDRGLQPQHF; cdr3_nt: TGTGCCAGCAGTTCTGACAGGGGGCTTCAGCCCCAGCATTTT
clone_size: once; j_call: TRBJ2-1; d_call: TRBD2; v_call: TRBV7-2; cdr3_aa: CASSSGLAALNEQFF; cdr3_nt: TGTGCCAGCAGCTCCGGACTAGCGGCGCTCAATGAGCAGTTCTTC
clone_size: NA; j_call: TRBJ2-7; d_call: NA; v_call: TRBV7-9; cdr3_aa: CASSSQGLYHEQYF; cdr3_nt: TGTGCCAGCAGCTCGCAGGGGCTGTACCACGAGCAGTACTTC
clone_size: NA; j_call: TRBJ1-5; d_call: TRBD1; v_call: TRBV28; cdr3_aa: CASSFTGDHQPQHF; cdr3_nt: TGTGCCAGCAGTTTTACAGGGGATCACCAGCCCCAGCATTTT
clone_size: NA; j_call: TRBJ2-1; d_call: NA; v_call: TRBV6-5; cdr3_aa: CASSFYAASEQFF; cdr3_nt: TGTGCCAGCAGCTTCTATGCGGCTTCGGAGCAGTTCTTC
clone_size: once; j_call: TRBJ2-7; d_call: TRBD2; v_call: TRBV27; cdr3_aa: CASMLAGGSYEQYF; cdr3_nt: TGTGCCAGCATGTTAGCGGGGGGCTCCTACGAGCAGTACTTC
clone_size: NA; j_call: TRBJ2-1; d_call: NA; v_call: TRBV9; cdr3_aa: CASSVVDRPFYNEQFF; cdr3_nt: TGTGCCAGCAGCGTAGTTGACAGGCCTTTCTACAATGAGCAGTTCTTC
clone_size: NA; j_call: TRBJ2-1; d_call: TRBD2; v_call: TRBV27; cdr3_aa: CASSFPLAGGLGEQFF; cdr3_nt: TGTGCCAGCAGTTTCCCTCTAGCGGGGGGGCTAGGTGAGCAGTTCTTC
clone_size: NA; j_call: TRBJ1-1; d_call: NA; v_call: TRBV25-1; cdr3_aa: CASQENTEAFF; cdr3_nt: TGTGCCAGCCAGGAGAACACTGAAGCTTTCTTT
clone_size: NA; j_call: TRBJ2-5; d_call: NA; v_call: TRBV5-1; cdr3_aa: CASSFGLQETQYF; cdr3_nt: TGCGCCAGCAGCTTCGGACTGCAAGAGACCCAGTACTTC
clone_size: NA; j_call: TRBJ1-6; d_call: NA; v_call: TRBV23-1; cdr3_aa: CASSQLRSRNSPLHF; cdr3_nt: TGCGCCAGCAGTCAACTCAGGTCTCGGAATTCACCCCTCCACTTT
clone_size: NA; j_call: TRBJ2-5; d_call: NA; v_call: TRBV2; cdr3_aa: CASSPGGGVKETQYF; cdr3_nt: TGTGCCAGCTCCCCTGGGGGCGGGGTCAAAGAGACCCAGTACTTC
clone_size: NA; j_call: TRBJ2-3; d_call: TRBD2; v_call: TRBV29-1; cdr3_aa: CSVEELPETSGETDTQYF; cdr3_nt: TGCAGCGTTGAAGAACTCCCAGAGACTAGCGGGGAAACAGATACGCAGTATTTT
clone_size: NA; j_call: TRBJ1-3; d_call: NA; v_call: TRBV7-6; cdr3_aa: CASSVSPTPSSGNTIYF; cdr3_nt: TGTGCCAGCAGCGTATCACCAACCCCAAGCTCTGGAAACACCATATATTTT
clone_size: NA; j_call: TRBJ2-2; d_call: NA; v_call: TRBV4-3; cdr3_aa: CASSQGQTVNTGELFF; cdr3_nt: TGCGCCAGCAGCCAAGGACAGACAGTGAACACCGGGGAGCTGTTTTTT
clone_size: NA; j_call: TRBJ2-3; d_call: NA; v_call: TRBV7-2; cdr3_aa: CASSTPTDTQYF; cdr3_nt: TGTGCCAGCAGCACCCCCACAGATACGCAGTATTTT
clone_size: NA; j_call: TRBJ1-2; d_call: NA; v_call: TRBV5-6; cdr3_aa: CASSSYDSYGYTF; cdr3_nt: TGTGCCAGCAGCTCATACGACAGCTATGGCTACACCTTC
clone_size: NA; j_call: TRBJ1-1; d_call: TRBD1; v_call: TRBV27; cdr3_aa: CASSLQGAAGQNTEAFF; cdr3_nt: TGTGCCAGCAGTTTACAGGGGGCAGCGGGGCAGAACACTGAAGCTTTCTTT
clone_size: NA; j_call: TRBJ2-1; d_call: NA; v_call: TRBV4-3; cdr3_aa: CASSQDSYNEQFF; cdr3_nt: TGCGCCAGCAGCCAAGACTCCTACAATGAGCAGTTCTTC
clone_size: NA; j_call: TRBJ2-5; d_call: NA; v_call: TRBV30; cdr3_aa: CALLDEGVGETQYF; cdr3_nt: TGTGCCTTATTGGACGAGGGAGTAGGAGAGACCCAGTACTTC
clone_size: NA; j_call: TRBJ2-3; d_call: NA; v_call: TRBV5-1; cdr3_aa: CASSLAITDTQYF; cdr3_nt: TGCGCCAGCAGCTTGGCTATTACAGATACGCAGTATTTT
clone_size: NA; j_call: TRBJ1-1; d_call: TRBD1; v_call: TRBV19; cdr3_aa: CASSTGGTGLNTEAFF; cdr3_nt: TGTGCCAGTAGTACTGGGGGGACAGGGCTTAACACTGAAGCTTTCTTT
clone_size: NA; j_call: TRBJ2-7; d_call: NA; v_call: TRBV2; cdr3_aa: CASSEALASEIDYEQYF; cdr3_nt: TGTGCCAGCAGTGAAGCGCTGGCTAGCGAGATTGACTACGAGCAGTACTTC
clone_size: NA; j_call: TRBJ2-7; d_call: NA; v_call: TRBV19; cdr3_aa: CASSTGNYEQYF; cdr3_nt: TGTGCCAGTAGTACGGGGAACTACGAGCAGTACTTC
clone_size: NA; j_call: TRBJ2-5; d_call: TRBD2; v_call: TRBV11-2; cdr3_aa: CASSFKNPAGGPETQYF; cdr3_nt: TGTGCCAGCAGCTTTAAGAACCCAGCGGGGGGGCCTGAGACCCAGTACTTC
clone_size: NA; j_call: TRBJ2-1; d_call: NA; v_call: TRBV6-1; cdr3_aa: CASSEVGRGRSYNEQFF; cdr3_nt: TGTGCCAGCAGTGAAGTAGGTAGGGGTCGGTCCTACAATGAGCAGTTCTTC
clone_size: NA; j_call: TRBJ2-5; d_call: TRBD1; v_call: TRBV10-3; cdr3_aa: CAISGTGTQYF; cdr3_nt: TGTGCCATCAGTGGGACAGGGACCCAGTACTTC
clone_size: NA; j_call: TRBJ1-2; d_call: TRBD1; v_call: TRBV5-6; cdr3_aa: CASSLEGAGTGGAMNGYTF; cdr3_nt: TGTGCCAGCAGCTTGGAAGGGGCCGGGACAGGGGGCGCGATGAATGGCTACACCTTC
clone_size: once; j_call: TRBJ2-7; d_call: TRBD1; v_call: TRBV6-5; cdr3_aa: CASSYGQGLEQYF; cdr3_nt: TGTGCCAGCAGCTACGGACAGGGACTCGAGCAGTACTTC
clone_size: medium-sized; j_call: TRBJ1-4; d_call: NA; v_call: TRBV6-5; cdr3_aa: CASSLQTQVSNEKLFF; cdr3_nt: TGTGCCAGCAGTTTACAGACGCAAGTCTCTAATGAAAAACTGTTTTTT
clone_size: NA; j_call: TRBJ1-3; d_call: NA; v_call: TRBV6-5; cdr3_aa: CASSSISSGNTIYF; cdr3_nt: TGTGCCAGCAGTTCGATCAGCTCTGGAAACACCATATATTTT
clone_size: few; j_call: TRBJ2-7; d_call: NA; v_call: TRBV7-9; cdr3_aa: CASSPTAYEQYF; cdr3_nt: TGTGCCAGCAGCCCCACGGCCTACGAGCAGTACTTC
clone_size: NA; j_call: TRBJ1-1; d_call: TRBD1; v_call: TRBV7-2; cdr3_aa: CASSLEPGGIFSEAFF; cdr3_nt: TGTGCCAGCAGCTTAGAGCCAGGGGGCATCTTCTCTGAAGCTTTCTTT